Sequencing of this T cell receptor beta chain was carried out in a study of CD8 T cells in Susac syndrome (dated by TCRdb to about 2019). Looking at the study overall: Among the Susac syndrome patients who were sequenced, clinically active disease was present in over 5 and clinical remission was observed in under ten. Whether CD8+ T cell activation and differentiation in Susac syndrome was antigen driven was tested using repertoire sequencing. At the time of blood withdrawal, Susac syndrome patients were either therapy-naive, taking corticosteroids (with some also receiving IVIg), or on IVIg alone.

Here is what the overall study found, with its caveats: In the CD4+ T cell repertoire of Susac syndrome patients, clonal expansion was not detected. The number of individuals in the TCR sequencing and HLA analysis was recognized as being relatively small.

RNA was extracted using the RNeasy kit, and about 0.45 to 1 microgram was reverse transcribed with random hexamers. TCR beta CDR3 regions were amplified with the immunoSEQ multiplex PCR assay covering 54 Vbeta and 13 Jbeta segments. To correct PCR amplification bias, a synthetic template baseline was used for both primer optimization and computational correction. Regarding the original processing steps: Reads were annotated to V, D and J genes per IMGT and analyzed with immunoSEQ Analyzer, keeping only productive sequences. Clonality was calculated as one minus the Shannon entropy normalized by log2 of the number of productive unique sequences. For each patient and control, public and private clones were evaluated among the 100 most prevalent clones. Clones were defined as Susac-specific if absent from the healthy and MS cohorts, from under 1,200 published viral clones and from other ImmuneACCESS disease sequences. The public sequencing data were trimmed at Q25 with fastp and processed into clonotypes with MiXCR by TCRdb, which kept only in-frame beta chains. Rows are unified per CDR3 protein, each entry keeping the most common DNA and genes. These V and J calls rely on TCRdb rather than the paper's analysis. In all, the sample holds some 180,000 distinct CDR3 sequences, and over 90% of those were seen once. The top ten clonotypes cover around 0.1% of the sample.

High-throughput TCR beta sequencing profiled peripheral blood CD8+ and CD4+ T cells from healthy donors, Susac syndrome patients and multiple sclerosis patients. Susac syndrome patients met recently defined diagnostic criteria for definite or probable disease. Bulk CD8+ and CD4+ T cells were purified by magnetic negative isolation, while CD8+ TEMRA cells were enriched using FACS. Blood was collected in EDTA tubes and processed within 24 hours, with PBMCs isolated through density gradient centrifugation. PBMCs intended for TCR sequencing were frozen in liquid nitrogen and were later thawed in a 37 degrees C water bath. A purity of at least 90% was achieved for sorted or isolated CD4+, CD8+ and CD8+ TEMRA cells. Remarks on this clonotype: The clone's antigen remains unknown. Per-base qualities were not stored, and no clone one base away is much larger.

The receptor was isolated from a human donor with Susac syndrome. The sample comprised CD4+ T cells from PBMCs.

The nucleotide sequence is given as TGTGCCAGCAGCCCCCAGATAGCGAGTAGCGATGAGCAGTTCTTC. This codes for CASSPQIASSDEQFF. Rearrangement joined TRBV9 to TRBJ2-1, with TRBD2 as a weak D call on 5 bases. The germline V gene gives CDR1 as SGDLS and CDR2 as YYNGEE. V and J lose 4 bases and 8 bases, and a span of 19 bases separates them. The CDR3 sequence holds 15 residues, the cysteine and phenylalanine included. Only the CDR3 portion is preserved as DNA: 45 bases, with reading frame beginning at the first base.